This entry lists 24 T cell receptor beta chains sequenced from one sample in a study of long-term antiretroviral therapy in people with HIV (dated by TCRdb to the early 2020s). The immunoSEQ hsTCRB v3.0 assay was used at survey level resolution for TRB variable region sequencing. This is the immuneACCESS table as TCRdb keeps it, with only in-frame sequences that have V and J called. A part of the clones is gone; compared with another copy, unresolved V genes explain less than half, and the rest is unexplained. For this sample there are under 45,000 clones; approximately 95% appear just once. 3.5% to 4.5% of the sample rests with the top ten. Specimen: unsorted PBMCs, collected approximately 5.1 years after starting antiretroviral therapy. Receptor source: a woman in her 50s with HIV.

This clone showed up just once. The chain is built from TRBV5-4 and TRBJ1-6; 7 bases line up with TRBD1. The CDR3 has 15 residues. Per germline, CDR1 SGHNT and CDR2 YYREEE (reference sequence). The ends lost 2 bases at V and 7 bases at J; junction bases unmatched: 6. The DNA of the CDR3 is TGTGCCAGCAGCTTTGATGGGACAGAAAATTCACCCCTCCACTTT. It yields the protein CASSFDGTENSPLHF.

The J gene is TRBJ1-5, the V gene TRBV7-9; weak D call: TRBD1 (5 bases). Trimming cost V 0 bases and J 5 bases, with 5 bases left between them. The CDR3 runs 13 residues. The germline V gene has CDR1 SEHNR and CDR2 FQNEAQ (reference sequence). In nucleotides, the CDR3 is TGTGCCAGCAGCTTAGCAGGGGATCAGCCCCAGCATTTT. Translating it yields CASSLAGDQPQHF.

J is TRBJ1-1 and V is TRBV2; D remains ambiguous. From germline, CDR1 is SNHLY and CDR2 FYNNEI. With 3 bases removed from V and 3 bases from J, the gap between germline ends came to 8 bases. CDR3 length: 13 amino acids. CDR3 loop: CASSEGSYTEAFF. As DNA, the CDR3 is TGTGCCAGCAGTGAGGGCAGCTACACTGAAGCTTTCTTT. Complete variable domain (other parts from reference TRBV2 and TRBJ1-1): EPEVTQTPSHQVTQMGQEVILRCVPISNHLYFYWYRQILGQKVEFLVSFYNNEISEKSEIFDDQFSVERPDGSNFTLKIRSTKLEDSAMYFCASSEGSYTEAFFGQGTRLTVV.

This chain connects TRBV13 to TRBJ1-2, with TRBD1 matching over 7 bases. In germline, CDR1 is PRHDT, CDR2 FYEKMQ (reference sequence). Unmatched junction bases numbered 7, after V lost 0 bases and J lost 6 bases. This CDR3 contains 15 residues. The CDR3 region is CASSLGTGFRDGYTF. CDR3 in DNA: TGTGCCAGCAGCTTAGGGACAGGGTTTCGGGATGGCTACACCTTC.

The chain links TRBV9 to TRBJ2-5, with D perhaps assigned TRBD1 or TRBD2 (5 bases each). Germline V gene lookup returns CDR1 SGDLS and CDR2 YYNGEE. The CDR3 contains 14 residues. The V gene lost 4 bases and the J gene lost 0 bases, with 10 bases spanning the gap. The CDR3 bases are TGTGCCAGCAGCCACGAGGGGTACCAAGAGACCCAGTACTTC. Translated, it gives CASSHEGYQETQYF.

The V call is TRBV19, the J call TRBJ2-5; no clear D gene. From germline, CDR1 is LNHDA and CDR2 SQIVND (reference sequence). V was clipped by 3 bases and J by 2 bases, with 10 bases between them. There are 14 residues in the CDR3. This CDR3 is CASSIPQIQETQYF. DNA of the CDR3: TGTGCCAGTAGTATCCCCCAGATACAAGAGACCCAGTACTTC.

CDR3 residues: CASSERTGGNYGYTF. The CDR3 bases are TGTGCCAGCAGTGAAAGGACAGGAGGTAATTATGGCTACACCTTC. This chain connects TRBV6-1 to TRBJ1-2, with 7 bases aligning to TRBD1. V was pared by 2 bases and J by 5 bases, with 8 bases of the junction left unmatched. CDR1 and CDR2 (germline): MNHNS, SASEGT. This CDR3 comprises 15 residues.

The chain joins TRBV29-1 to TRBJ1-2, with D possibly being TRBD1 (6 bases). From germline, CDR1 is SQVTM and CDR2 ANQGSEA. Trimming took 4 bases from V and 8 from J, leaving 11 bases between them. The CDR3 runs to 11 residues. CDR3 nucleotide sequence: TGCAGCGTTGCTAGCGGGGGCGGCTACACCTTC. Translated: CSVASGGGYTF. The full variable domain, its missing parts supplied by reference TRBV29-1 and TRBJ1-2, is SAVISQKPSRDICQRGTSLTIQCQVDSQVTMMFWYRQQPGQSLTLIATANQGSEATYESGFVIDKFPISRPNLTFSTLTVSNMSPEDSSIYLCSVASGGGYTFGSGTRLTVV.

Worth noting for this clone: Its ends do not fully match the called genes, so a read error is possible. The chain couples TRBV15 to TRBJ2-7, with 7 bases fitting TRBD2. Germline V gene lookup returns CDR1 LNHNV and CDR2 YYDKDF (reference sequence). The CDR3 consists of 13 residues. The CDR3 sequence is CATSRDRERGRDF. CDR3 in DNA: TGTGCCACCAGCAGAGATCGAGAGAGAGGGAGGGACTTC.

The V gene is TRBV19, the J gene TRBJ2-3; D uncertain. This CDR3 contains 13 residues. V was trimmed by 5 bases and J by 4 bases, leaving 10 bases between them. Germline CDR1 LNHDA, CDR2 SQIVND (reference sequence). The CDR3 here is CASSPQASDTQYF. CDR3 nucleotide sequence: TGTGCCAGTAGTCCTCAGGCCTCAGATACGCAGTATTTT.

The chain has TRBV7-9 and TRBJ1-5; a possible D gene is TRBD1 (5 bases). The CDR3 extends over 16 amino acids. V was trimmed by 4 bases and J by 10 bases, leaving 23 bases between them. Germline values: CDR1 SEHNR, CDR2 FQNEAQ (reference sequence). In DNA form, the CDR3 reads TGTGCCAGCAGCTCCCGGGACGGGGCCGCAATCGGTCCCCAGCATTTT. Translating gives CASSSRDGAAIGPQHF.

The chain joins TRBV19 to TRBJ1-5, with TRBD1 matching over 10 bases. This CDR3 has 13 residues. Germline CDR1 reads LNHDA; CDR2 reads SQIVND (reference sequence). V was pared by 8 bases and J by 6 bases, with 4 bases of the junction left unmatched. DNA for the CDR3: TGTGCCAGTTCCGGGACAGGGGCTCAGCCCCAGCATTTT. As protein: CASSGTGAQPQHF.

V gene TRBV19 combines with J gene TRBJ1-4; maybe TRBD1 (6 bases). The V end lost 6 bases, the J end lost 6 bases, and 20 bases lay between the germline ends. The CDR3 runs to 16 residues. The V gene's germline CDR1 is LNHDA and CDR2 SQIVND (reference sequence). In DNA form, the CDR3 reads TGTGCCAGTAGCCCGGGGCGGGGGCAGTCGGATGAAAAACTGTTTTTT. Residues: CASSPGRGQSDEKLFF.

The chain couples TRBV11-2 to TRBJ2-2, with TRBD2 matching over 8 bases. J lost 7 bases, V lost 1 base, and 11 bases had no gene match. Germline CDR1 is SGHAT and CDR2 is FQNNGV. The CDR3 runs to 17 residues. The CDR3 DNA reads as TGTGCCAGCAGCTTAGGGGGACTAGGGGGGATCGGCGGGGAGCTGTTTTTT. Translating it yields CASSLGGLGGIGGELFF.

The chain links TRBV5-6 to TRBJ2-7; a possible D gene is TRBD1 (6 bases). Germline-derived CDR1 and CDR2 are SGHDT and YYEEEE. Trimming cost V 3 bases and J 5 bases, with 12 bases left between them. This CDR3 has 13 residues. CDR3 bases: TGTGCCAGCAGCTCCACAGGGCACGACGAGCAGTACTTC. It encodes CASSSTGHDEQYF.

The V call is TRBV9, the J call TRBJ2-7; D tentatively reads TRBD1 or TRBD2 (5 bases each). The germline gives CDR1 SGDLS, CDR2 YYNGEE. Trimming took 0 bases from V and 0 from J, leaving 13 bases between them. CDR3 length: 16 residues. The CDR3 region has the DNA TGTGCCAGCAGCGTAGTGGGGGAGTCAAGCTCCTACGAGCAGTACTTC. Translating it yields CASSVVGESSSYEQYF.

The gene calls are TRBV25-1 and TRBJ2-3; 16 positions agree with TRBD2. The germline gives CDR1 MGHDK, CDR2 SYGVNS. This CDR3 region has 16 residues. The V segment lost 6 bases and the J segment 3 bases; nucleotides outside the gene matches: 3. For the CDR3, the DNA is TGTGCCAGCAGGGGACTAGCGGGGGGGTTAACAGATACGCAGTATTTT. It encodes CASRGLAGGLTDTQYF.

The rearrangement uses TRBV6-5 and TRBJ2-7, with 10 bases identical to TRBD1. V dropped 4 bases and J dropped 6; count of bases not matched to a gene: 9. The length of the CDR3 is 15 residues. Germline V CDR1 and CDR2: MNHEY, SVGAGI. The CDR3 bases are TGTGCCAGCAGTTCCTCCGGGACAGGGGTTGTCGAGCAGTACTTC. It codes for CASSSSGTGVVEQYF.

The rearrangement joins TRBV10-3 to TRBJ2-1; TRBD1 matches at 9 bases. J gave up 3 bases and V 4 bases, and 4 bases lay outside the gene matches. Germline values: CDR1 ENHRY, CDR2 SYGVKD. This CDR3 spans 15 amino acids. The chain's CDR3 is CAISVQGASYNEQFF. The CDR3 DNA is TGTGCCATCAGTGTACAGGGGGCTAGCTACAATGAGCAGTTCTTC.

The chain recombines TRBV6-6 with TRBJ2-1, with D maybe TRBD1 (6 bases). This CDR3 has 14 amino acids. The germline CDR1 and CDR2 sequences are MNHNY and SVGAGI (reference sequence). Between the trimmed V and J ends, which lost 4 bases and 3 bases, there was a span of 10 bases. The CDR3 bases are TGTGCCAGCAGTTTCTCGACAGGCTACAATGAGCAGTTCTTC. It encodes CASSFSTGYNEQFF.

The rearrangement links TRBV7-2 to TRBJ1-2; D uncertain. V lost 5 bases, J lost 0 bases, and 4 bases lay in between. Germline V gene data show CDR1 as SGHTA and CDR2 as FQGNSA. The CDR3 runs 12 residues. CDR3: CASSRTNYGYTF. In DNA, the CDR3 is TGTGCCAGCAGCAGGACTAACTATGGCTACACCTTC.

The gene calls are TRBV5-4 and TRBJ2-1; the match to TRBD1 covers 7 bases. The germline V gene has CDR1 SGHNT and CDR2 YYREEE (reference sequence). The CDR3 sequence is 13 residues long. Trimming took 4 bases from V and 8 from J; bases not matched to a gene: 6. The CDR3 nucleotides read TGTGCCAGCAGCCAGGACAGGTTTGATGAGCAGTTCTTC. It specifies CASSQDRFDEQFF. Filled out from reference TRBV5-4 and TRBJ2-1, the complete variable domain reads ETGVTQSPTHLIKTRGQQVTLRCSSQSGHNTVSWYQQALGQGPQFIFQYYREEENGRGNFPPRFSGLQFPNYSSELNVNALELDDSALYLCASSQDRFDEQFFGPGTRLTVL.

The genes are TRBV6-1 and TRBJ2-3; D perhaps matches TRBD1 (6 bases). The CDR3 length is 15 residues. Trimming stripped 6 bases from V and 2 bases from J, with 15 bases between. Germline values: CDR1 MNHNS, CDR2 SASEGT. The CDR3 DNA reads TGTGCCAGCAGGACAGACAGGCCAACCACAGATACGCAGTATTTT. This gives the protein CASRTDRPTTDTQYF.

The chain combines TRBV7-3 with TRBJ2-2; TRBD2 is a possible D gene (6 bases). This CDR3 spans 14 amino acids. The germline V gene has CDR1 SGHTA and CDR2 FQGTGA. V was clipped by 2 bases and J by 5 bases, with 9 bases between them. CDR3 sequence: CASSLSGGTGELFF. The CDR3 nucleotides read TGTGCCAGCAGCTTATCTGGGGGGACCGGGGAGCTGTTTTTT. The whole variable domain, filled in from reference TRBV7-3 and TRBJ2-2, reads GAGVSQTPSNKVTEKGKYVELRCDPISGHTALYWYRQSLGQGPEFLIYFQGTGAADDSGLPNDRFFAVRPEGSVSTLKIQRTERGDSAVYLCASSLSGGTGELFFGEGSRLTVL.